This T cell receptor beta chain was recorded in a study of shared clonotypes between healthy human individuals. The CDR3 sequence is 15 residues long. The germline V gene encodes CDR1 MRHNA and CDR2 SNTAGT. V dropped 8 bases and J dropped 2; count of bases not matched to a gene: 5. This clone was recorded at least ten times. TCRdb keeps only in-frame clones here, not all; method: immunoSEQ multiplex PCR. Found here are 90,000 to 130,000 clones, about 70% of them singletons; the top ten hold approximately 23%. Each donor was a Caucasian adult residing in Nashville, Tennessee. The chain joins TRBV6-4 to TRBJ2-6; 8 bases map to TRBD2. Input material: memory CD8+ T cells sorted from blood. Specified subset: CD45RO+ cells pooled with CCR7-negative TemRA cells. The TCR comes from a woman aged 25 to 39 in good health. CDR3 bases: TGTGCCAGCTCCAGCGGGAGTACTGGGGCCAACGTCCTGACTTTC. Protein sequence: CASSSGSTGANVLTF.